What follows describes a single TCR beta chain. Its antigen remains unidentified. The PCR made use of 60 Vbeta and 13 Jbeta primers. The repertoire was sequenced with immunoSEQ multiplex PCR; TCRdb's copy has only in-frame clones and lacks some. The listing records approximately 110,000 clones. Germline V lookup: CDR1 SGHTA, CDR2 FQGNSA. The CDR3 covers 15 residues. V shed 5 bases, J shed 4 bases, and the junction held 9 bases outside the gene matches. This specimen belongs to a study of cytomegalovirus exposure and HLA in healthy donors. In the study overall: Earlier work reported 110 million or so unique TCR beta sequences from about 180 million T cells.

General study findings and limits: Earlier analysis looked at TCR beta V segments, and most were productive about 87% or about 30% of the time. CMV serostatus was the sole immune exposure information available.

The sequence was collected from a young man in good health and CMV-seronegative. The sequencing input was PBMCs. The chain couples TRBV7-2 to TRBJ1-1, with 8 positions matching TRBD1. The CDR3 DNA reads as TGTGCCAGCAGCACCTCGACAGGGGACCTCACTGAAGCTTTCTTT. This codes for CASSTSTGDLTEAFF.